Described below is a single T cell receptor beta chain sequence and its context. Each CDR3 protein gets one entry after TCRdb re-called the 5' RACE reads with MiXCR. The table records roughly 400,000 distinct CDR3 sequences, about 16% of them present only once. This sample was included in a study of T-cell memory formation after mild COVID-19. CDR1 and CDR2 from the germline V gene are SEHNR and FQNEAQ (reference sequence). This CDR3 is built from 19 residues. The ends lost 5 bases at V and 4 bases at J; junction bases unmatched: 13. The V call is TRBV7-9, the J call TRBJ2-1; TRBD2 aligns across 14 bases. The TCR originated in a man aged 18 to 29 who had mild COVID-19 (a few samples of this study predate the infection). Cell type and time point are not known. Specimen: PBMCs or a T cell subset sorted from them (not recorded which). CDR3 residues: CASSPRLAGGRIEYNEQFF. Written as DNA, the CDR3 is TGTGCCAGCAGCCCTCGACTAGCGGGGGGGCGAATAGAGTACAATGAGCAGTTCTTC.